Presented here are 17 T cell receptor beta chains from one specimen sequenced in a study of OX40 agonist ivuxolimab in advanced cancers. Some clones are missing from TCRdb's copy, which holds only in-frame ones; the method was immunoSEQ multiplex PCR. In the table there are 61,000 or so clones, around 82% of which are singletons. The sample in question was CD4+ or CD8+ T cells sorted from blood, obtained in a trial of the OX40 agonist ivuxolimab. The receptors were sampled from an adult with an advanced solid tumor such as melanoma, head and neck, liver or kidney cancer.

The J gene is TRBJ2-2, the V gene TRBV9; D remains ambiguous. The CDR3 is 13 residues long. Trimming pared 4 bases from V and 5 bases from J, leaving 9 bases between. In germline, CDR1 is SGDLS, CDR2 YYNGEE. Here the CDR3 reads CASSTDLTGELFF. The DNA of the CDR3 is TGTGCCAGCAGCACCGACCTGACCGGGGAGCTGTTTTTT.

J is TRBJ1-2 and V is TRBV11-2; 9 bases match TRBD1. V dropped 3 bases and J dropped 8; count of bases not matched to a gene: 10. The CDR3 has 15 amino acids. CDR1 is SGHAT and CDR2 is FQNNGV in the germline V gene. CDR3 DNA: TGTGCCAGCAGCTTCCAGACAGGGGGTGGTGAAGGCTACACCTTC. Residues: CASSFQTGGGEGYTF.

The chain combines TRBV7-2 with TRBJ1-1; D is ambiguous. Per germline, CDR1 SGHTA and CDR2 FQGNSA. V lost 7 bases and J lost 0, with 12 bases in between. There are 14 residues in the CDR3. CDR3 amino acids: CASIPSRMNTEAFF. CDR3 DNA: TGTGCCAGCATCCCATCGCGGATGAACACTGAAGCTTTCTTT.

This clone was found a few times. The CDR3 DNA is TGTGCCAGCAACCGTCTCGGGGGATACGAGCAGTACTTC. It encodes CASNRLGGYEQYF. This chain uses TRBV27 with TRBJ2-7; D perhaps matches TRBD2 (6 bases). The CDR3 covers 13 residues. V was clipped by 7 bases and J by 4 bases, with 14 bases between them. The germline gives CDR1 MNHEY, CDR2 SMNVEV (reference sequence).

About this clone itself: Other DNA sequences in this sample translate to the same CDR3. The CDR3 DNA follows: TGTGCCAGCAGCGTAGAGAATGAGCAGTTCTTC. Translating gives CASSVENEQFF. The V call is TRBV9, the J call TRBJ2-1, with no clear D. Trimming took off 0 bases at V and 7 bases at J, with 2 bases between the two ends. The CDR3 extends over 11 amino acids. Germline values: CDR1 SGDLS, CDR2 YYNGEE. Together with reference TRBV9 and TRBJ2-1, the CDR3 gives the full variable domain: DSGVTQTPKHLITATGQRVTLRCSPRSGDLSVYWYQQSLDQGLQFLIQYYNGEERAKGNILERFSAQQFPDLHSELNLSSLELGDSALYFCASSVENEQFFGPGTRLTVL.

This clone was found once. The rearrangement joins TRBV4-2 to TRBJ1-4; tentatively, D is TRBD1 (5 bases). V lost 7 bases and J lost 3, with 12 bases in between. The germline V gene has CDR1 LGHNA and CDR2 YNFKEQ. The CDR3 totals 14 residues. The DNA of the CDR3 is TGTGCCAGCAACGTCGGGGGGGCTAATGAAAAACTGTTTTTT. This sequence encodes CASNVGGANEKLFF.

V usage is TRBV5-4 and J usage is TRBJ2-3; D possibly corresponds to TRBD2 (5 bases). V lost 9 bases, J lost 4 bases, and 18 bases lay in between. Germline V gives CDR1 SGHNT, CDR2 YYREEE (reference sequence). CDR3 length equals 14 residues. Here the CDR3 reads CATATKTVPDTQYF. In DNA, the CDR3 is TGTGCCACCGCGACTAAGACTGTCCCAGATACGCAGTATTTT.

This rearrangement joins TRBV11-2 to TRBJ2-7, with D uncertain. The CDR3 is made up of 15 amino acids. Germline CDR1 SGHAT, CDR2 FQNNGV. V lost 5 bases, J lost 4 bases, and 18 bases lay in between. The CDR3 DNA reads TGTGCCAGCAGCCCAAGTAGCAGGTGGCTTTACGAGCAGTACTTC. It specifies CASSPSSRWLYEQYF.

This sequence joins TRBV11-3 and TRBJ2-1; D not certain. CDR3 length equals 15 residues. V gave up 0 bases and J gave up 5 bases, with 11 bases separating them. The germline V gene encodes CDR1 SGHNT and CDR2 YENEEA. CDR3 in amino acids: CASSLEGTEDNEQFF. The CDR3 region has the DNA TGTGCCAGCAGCTTAGAAGGCACGGAAGACAATGAGCAGTTCTTC.

The chain couples TRBV21-1 to TRBJ2-2; the DNA was not used to check the table's D call, TRBD2. TRBV21-1 is annotated as a pseudogene. CDR3 length: 15 amino acids. The CDR3 region is CASSPRGTDTGELFF. DNA of the CDR3: TGTGCCAGCAGCCCCCGCGGGACTGACACCGGGGAGCTGTTTTTT.

This chain uses TRBV7-8 with TRBJ2-3; 7 bases are a match to TRBD1. The CDR3 runs 15 residues. Germline values: CDR1 SGHVS, CDR2 FQNEAQ. J was trimmed by 6 bases and V by 5 bases; bases with no gene match: 11. The CDR3 bases are TGTGCCAGCAGCGGACTGAGGGGGCTAGGGGATACGCAGTATTTT. It yields the protein CASSGLRGLGDTQYF.

The chain links TRBV28 to TRBJ2-3; 11 bases match TRBD2. The CDR3 contains 19 residues. Germline trimming cut 6 bases from V and 4 bases from J; bases unmatched to any gene: 18. Germline V gene data show CDR1 as MDHEN and CDR2 as SYDVKM. The CDR3 sequence is CASSPPVAGGRGVSDTQYF. CDR3 nucleotide sequence: TGTGCCAGCAGCCCCCCAGTAGCGGGAGGGCGAGGGGTTTCAGATACGCAGTATTTT.

The chain uses TRBV10-3 and TRBJ1-2, with a weak D call TRBD1 (5 bases). Between the trimmed V and J ends, which lost 3 bases and 2 bases, there was a span of 13 bases. Germline CDR1 and CDR2: ENHRY and SYGVKD. The CDR3 consists of 15 residues. The CDR3 region is CAISEGTGGNYGYTF. The CDR3 nucleotides are TGTGCCATCAGTGAAGGAACAGGAGGGAACTATGGCTACACCTTC.

J is TRBJ2-5 and V is TRBV6-5, with 9 nucleotides matching TRBD1. The germline V gene has CDR1 MNHEY and CDR2 SVGAGI. This CDR3 has 14 amino acids. The V gene end was trimmed by 7 bases and the J gene end by 2 bases; junction bases not matched to a gene: 5. CDR3 amino acids: CASTEDRGQETQYF. In DNA form, the CDR3 reads TGTGCCAGCACCGAGGACAGGGGTCAAGAGACCCAGTACTTC.

This chain connects TRBV5-1 to TRBJ1-6; 9 bases fit TRBD1. V was clipped by 2 bases and J by 10 bases; unmatched bases: 7. Germline V gene sequence: CDR1 SGHRS, CDR2 YFSETQ. The CDR3 has 15 amino acids. As DNA, the CDR3 is TGCGCCAGCAGCTTAAGGACAGGGGCACGGTCACCCCTCCACTTT. This translates into CASSLRTGARSPLHF.

The rearrangement uses TRBV4-1 and TRBJ1-6; 8 positions match TRBD1. Trimming removed 1 base from V and 7 bases from J; junction bases left unmatched: 9. CDR1 and CDR2 from the germline V gene are MGHRA and YSYEKL. This CDR3 spans 17 amino acids. The CDR3 DNA reads TGCGCCAGCAGCCAAGGAGCAGGGGGCGCTAGAAATTCACCCCTCCACTTT. Amino acid sequence: CASSQGAGGARNSPLHF.

The rearrangement joins TRBV6-1 to TRBJ2-7; D is perhaps TRBD1 (7 bases). Trimming cost V 2 bases and J 3 bases, with 23 bases left between them. The CDR3 consists of 18 residues. Germline V gene sequence: CDR1 MNHNS, CDR2 SASEGT. The CDR3 sequence is CASSERQGGFTGSYEQYF. Written as DNA, the CDR3 is TGTGCCAGCAGTGAACGTCAGGGGGGCTTTACGGGAAGCTACGAGCAGTACTTC.